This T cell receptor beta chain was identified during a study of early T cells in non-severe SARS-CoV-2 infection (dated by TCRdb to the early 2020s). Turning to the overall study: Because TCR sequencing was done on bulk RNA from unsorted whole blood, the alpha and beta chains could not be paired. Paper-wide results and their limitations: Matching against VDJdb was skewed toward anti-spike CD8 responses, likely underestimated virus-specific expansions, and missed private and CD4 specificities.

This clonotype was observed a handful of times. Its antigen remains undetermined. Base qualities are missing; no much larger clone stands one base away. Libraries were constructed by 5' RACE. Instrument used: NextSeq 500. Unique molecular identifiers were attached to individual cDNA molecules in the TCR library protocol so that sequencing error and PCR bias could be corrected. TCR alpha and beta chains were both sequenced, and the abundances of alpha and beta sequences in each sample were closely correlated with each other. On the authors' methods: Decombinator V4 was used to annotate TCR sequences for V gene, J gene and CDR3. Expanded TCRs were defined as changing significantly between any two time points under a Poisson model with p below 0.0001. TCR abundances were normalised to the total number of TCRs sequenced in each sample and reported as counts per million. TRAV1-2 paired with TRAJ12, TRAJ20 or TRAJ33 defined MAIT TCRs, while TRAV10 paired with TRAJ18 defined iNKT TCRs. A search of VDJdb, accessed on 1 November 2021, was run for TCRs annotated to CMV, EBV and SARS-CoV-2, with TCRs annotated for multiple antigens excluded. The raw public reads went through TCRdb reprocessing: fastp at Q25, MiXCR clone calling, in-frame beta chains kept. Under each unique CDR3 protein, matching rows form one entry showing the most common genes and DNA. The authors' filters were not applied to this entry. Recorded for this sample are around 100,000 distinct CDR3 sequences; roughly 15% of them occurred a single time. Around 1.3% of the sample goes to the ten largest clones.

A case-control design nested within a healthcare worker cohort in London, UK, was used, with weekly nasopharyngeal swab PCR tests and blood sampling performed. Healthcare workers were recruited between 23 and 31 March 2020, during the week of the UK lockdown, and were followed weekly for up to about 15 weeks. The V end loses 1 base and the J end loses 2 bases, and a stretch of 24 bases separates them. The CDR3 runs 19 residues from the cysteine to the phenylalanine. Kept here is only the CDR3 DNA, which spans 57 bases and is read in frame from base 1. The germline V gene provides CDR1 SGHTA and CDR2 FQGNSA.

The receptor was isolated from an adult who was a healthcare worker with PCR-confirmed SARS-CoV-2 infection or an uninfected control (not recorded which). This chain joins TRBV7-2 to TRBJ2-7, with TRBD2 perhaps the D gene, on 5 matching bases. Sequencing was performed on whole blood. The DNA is TGTGCCAGCAGCTTAGTGGGTAGGATTGGTAGCGAAACCCCCTACGAGCAGTACTTC. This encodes CASSLVGRIGSETPYEQYF.